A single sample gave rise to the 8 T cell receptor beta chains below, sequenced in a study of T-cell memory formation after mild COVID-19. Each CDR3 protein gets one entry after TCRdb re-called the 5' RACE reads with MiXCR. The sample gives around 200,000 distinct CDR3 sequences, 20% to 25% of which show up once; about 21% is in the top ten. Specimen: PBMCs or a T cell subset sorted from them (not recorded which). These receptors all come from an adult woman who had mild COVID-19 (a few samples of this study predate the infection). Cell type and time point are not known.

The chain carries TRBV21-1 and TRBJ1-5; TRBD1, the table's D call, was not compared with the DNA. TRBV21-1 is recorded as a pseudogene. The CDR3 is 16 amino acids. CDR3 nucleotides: TGTGCCAGCAGCAACCCCCCGGGACAGGGACCCCAGCCCCAGCATTTT. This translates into CASSNPPGQGPQPQHF.

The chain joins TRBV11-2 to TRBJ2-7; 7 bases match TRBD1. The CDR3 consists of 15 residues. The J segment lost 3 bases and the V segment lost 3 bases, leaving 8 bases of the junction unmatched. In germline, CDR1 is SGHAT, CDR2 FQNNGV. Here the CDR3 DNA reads TGTGCCAGCAGCTTTACGGTCGCAGGGGGCTACGAGCAGTACTTC. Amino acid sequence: CASSFTVAGGYEQYF.

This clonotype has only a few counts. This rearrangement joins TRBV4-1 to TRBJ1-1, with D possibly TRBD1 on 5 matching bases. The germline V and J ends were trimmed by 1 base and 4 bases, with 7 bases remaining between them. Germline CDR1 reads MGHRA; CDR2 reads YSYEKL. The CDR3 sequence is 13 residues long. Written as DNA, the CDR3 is TGCGCCAGCAGCCAAGTCGGGGCCACTGAAGCTTTCTTT. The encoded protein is CASSQVGATEAFF.

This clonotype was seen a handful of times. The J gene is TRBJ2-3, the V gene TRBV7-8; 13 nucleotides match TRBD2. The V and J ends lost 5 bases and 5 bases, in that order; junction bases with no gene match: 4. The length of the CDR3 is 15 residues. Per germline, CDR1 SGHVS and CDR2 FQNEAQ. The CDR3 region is CASSARTSGRDTQYF. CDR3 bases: TGTGCCAGCAGCGCCAGGACTAGCGGGAGAGATACGCAGTATTTT. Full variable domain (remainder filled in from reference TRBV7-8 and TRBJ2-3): GAGVSQSPRYKVAKRGQDVALRCDPISGHVSLFWYQQALGQGPEFLTYFQNEAQLDKSGLPSDRFFAERPEGSVSTLKIQRTQQEDSAVYLCASSARTSGRDTQYFGPGTRLTVL.

The CDR3 nucleotides are TGTGCCAGCAGCTTCCAGGGGGACTACGAGCAGTACTTC. Amino acids: CASSFQGDYEQYF. The rearrangement links TRBV7-9 to TRBJ2-7; 7 bases align to TRBD1. With V trimmed by 3 bases and J by 3 bases, 2 bases remained unmatched. Germline lookup yields CDR1 SEHNR and CDR2 FQNEAQ (reference sequence). CDR3 length: 13 amino acids. Drawing the rest from reference TRBV7-9 and TRBJ2-7, the complete variable domain is DTGVSQNPRHKITKRGQNVTFRCDPISEHNRLYWYRQTLGQGPEFLTYFQNEAQLEKSRLLSDRFSAERPKGSFSTLEIQRTEQGDSAMYLCASSFQGDYEQYFGPGTRLTVT.

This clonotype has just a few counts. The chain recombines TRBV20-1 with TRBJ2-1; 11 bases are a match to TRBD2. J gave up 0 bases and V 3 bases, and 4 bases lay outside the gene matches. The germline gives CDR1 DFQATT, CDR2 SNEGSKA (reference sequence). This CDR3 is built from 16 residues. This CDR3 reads CSASGTSGSSYNEQFF. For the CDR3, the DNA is TGCAGTGCTAGCGGGACTAGCGGCAGCTCCTACAATGAGCAGTTCTTC.

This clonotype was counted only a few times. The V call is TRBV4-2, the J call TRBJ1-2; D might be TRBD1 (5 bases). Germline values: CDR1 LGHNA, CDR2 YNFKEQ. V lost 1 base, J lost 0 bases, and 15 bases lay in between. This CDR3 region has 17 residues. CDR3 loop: CASSQVVGANANYGYTF. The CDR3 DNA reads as TGTGCCAGCAGCCAAGTCGTCGGGGCAAATGCTAACTATGGCTACACCTTC.

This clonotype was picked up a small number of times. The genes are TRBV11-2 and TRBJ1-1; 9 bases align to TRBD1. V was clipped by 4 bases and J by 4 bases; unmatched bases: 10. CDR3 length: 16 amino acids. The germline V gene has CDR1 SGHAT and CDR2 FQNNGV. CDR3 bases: TGTGCCAGCAGCTCCCTGATTGGGACAGGGACCACTGAAGCTTTCTTT. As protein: CASSSLIGTGTTEAFF. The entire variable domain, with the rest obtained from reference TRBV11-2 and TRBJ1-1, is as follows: EAGVAQSPRYKIIEKRQSVAFWCNPISGHATLYWYQQILGQGPKLLIQFQNNGVVDDSQLPKDRFSAERLKGVDSTLKIQPAKLEDSAVYLCASSSLIGTGTTEAFFGQGTRLTVV.